The 19 T cell receptor beta chains presented below share a single source sample, sequenced in a study of cytomegalovirus exposure and HLA in healthy donors (TCRdb year 2017). Library prep was done by the immunoSEQ multiplex PCR assay. For the multiplex PCR, a mixture combining 60 forward primers for TCR Vbeta segments and 13 reverse primers for TCR Jbeta segments was used. Sourced from immuneACCESS, this table was stored by TCRdb with only in-frame sequences that have V and J called. A share of the clones is absent; for the studies checked, an unresolved V gene accounts for under half, and the remainder has no known explanation. Here the sample has about 190,000 clones; about four fifths occur a single time. The top ten clonotypes cover approximately 2.4% of the sample. The specimen was PBMCs. Source of these receptors: a woman in her forties or fifties in good health and CMV-seropositive.

The chain links TRBV27 to TRBJ2-7, with a tentative D call TRBD2 (6 bases). V dropped 5 bases and J dropped 5 bases, with 22 bases sitting between them. Germline values: CDR1 MNHEY, CDR2 SMNVEV (reference sequence). The CDR3 contains 16 residues. As DNA, the CDR3 is TGTGCCAGCAGTCCCACCGGAGGGATAACTGTAAACGAGCAGTACTTC. Translation gives CASSPTGGITVNEQYF.

This chain joins TRBV12-5 and TRBJ2-1, with TRBD2 matching over 7 bases. Germline CDR1 LGHNT, CDR2 FRNRAP. Trimming cost V 7 bases and J 6 bases; bases outside gene matches: 12. The CDR3 length is 15 residues. CDR3 DNA: TGTGCTAGTGCCCTGGGAGGGATTGGGGGCAATGAGCAGTTCTTC. Residues: CASALGGIGGNEQFF.

On this clone: A read error is likely, as this CDR3 ends without the conserved phenylalanine or tryptophan. The rearrangement uses TRBV29-1 and TRBJ1-2; D not certain. The CDR3 is made up of 13 amino acids. V lost 3 bases and J 4 bases, leaving 12 bases between the germline ends. CDR1 is SQVTM and CDR2 is ANQGSEA in the germline V gene. CDR3 DNA sequence: TGCAGCGTTGAGGAGATTCTGCTCTATGGCTACACCCTC. Amino acid sequence: CSVEEILLYGYTL.

J is TRBJ2-7 and V is TRBV7-3; 10 nucleotides match TRBD1. Germline-derived CDR1 and CDR2 are SGHTA and FQGTGA. The CDR3 contains 14 residues. Unmatched junction bases numbered 3, after V lost 4 bases and J lost 3 bases. The CDR3 loop is CASSSDRGYYEQYF. In nucleotides, the CDR3 is TGTGCCAGCAGCTCGGACAGGGGGTACTACGAGCAGTACTTC.

This clone occurred many times. As DNA, the CDR3 is TGTGCCAGAAGCTTCAGGAACACTGAAGCTTTCTTT. This sequence encodes CARSFRNTEAFF. The chain has TRBV5-3 and TRBJ1-1; D call uncertain. TRBV5-3 is an ORF, with its function uncertain. The CDR3 length is 12 residues. Trimming shortened V by 2 bases and J by 1 base, and 3 bases separated the two germline ends.

This clone was seen a few times. The chain recombines TRBV4-1 with TRBJ1-1, with D tentatively TRBD1 (5 bases). Looked up from germline, CDR1 is MGHRA and CDR2 is YSYEKL. V lost 4 bases, J lost 6 bases, and 18 bases lay in between. This CDR3 spans 15 amino acids. The CDR3 DNA is TGCGCCAGCAGCCTTGCGCATCAGGGATCCGCTGAAGCTTTCTTT. Amino acid sequence: CASSLAHQGSAEAFF.

V gene TRBV7-9 combines with J gene TRBJ1-1; 8 positions match TRBD1. This CDR3 has 15 amino acids. Germline CDR1 and CDR2: SEHNR and FQNEAQ (reference sequence). V gave up 2 bases and J gave up 4 bases; unmatched junction bases: 6. For the CDR3, the DNA is TGTGCCAGCAGCTTACCGCTCCAGGGGGCCACTGAAGCTTTCTTT. This sequence encodes CASSLPLQGATEAFF.

V gene TRBV6-1 combines with J gene TRBJ1-2; a weak D match, TRBD1 (6 bases). The V gene's germline CDR1 is MNHNS and CDR2 SASEGT. The CDR3 has 13 residues. V gave up 5 bases and J gave up 3 bases, with 10 bases separating them. The CDR3 coding sequence is TGTGCCAGCAGTCGGGACACCTACTATGGCTACACCTTC. It codes for CASSRDTYYGYTF.

This chain uses TRBV7-9 with TRBJ1-4; 7 bases agree with TRBD1. The ends lost 5 bases at V and 4 bases at J; junction bases unmatched: 7. Looked up from germline, CDR1 is SEHNR and CDR2 is FQNEAQ (reference sequence). The CDR3 has 15 residues. The CDR3 sequence: CASSQPTGSNEKLFF. CDR3 coding DNA: TGTGCCAGCAGCCAACCGACAGGGAGTAATGAAAAACTGTTTTTT.

The chain links TRBV28 to TRBJ2-1, with a tentative D call TRBD2 (6 bases). The CDR3 has 17 residues. Trimming removed 5 bases from V and 0 bases from J, with 17 bases in between. Germline V gene lookup returns CDR1 MDHEN and CDR2 SYDVKM. CDR3 residues: CASSLLSGGVSYNEQFF. In DNA form, the CDR3 reads TGTGCCAGCAGTCTACTAAGTGGAGGGGTCTCCTACAATGAGCAGTTCTTC. The full variable domain, rest sourced from reference TRBV28 and TRBJ2-1, is DVKVTQSSRYLVKRTGEKVFLECVQDMDHENMFWYRQDPGLGLRLIYFSYDVKMKEKGDIPEGYSVSREKKERFSLILESASTNQTSMYLCASSLLSGGVSYNEQFFGPGTRLTVL.

The V and J genes are TRBV5-5 and TRBJ1-1; 8 nucleotides line up with TRBD1. V lost 2 bases, J lost 5 bases, and 5 bases stayed unmatched. Germline V gene lookup returns CDR1 SGHKS and CDR2 YYEKEE (reference sequence). The CDR3 sequence is 14 residues long. The CDR3 region is CASSFGQGRTEAFF. CDR3 nucleotide sequence: TGTGCCAGCAGCTTCGGACAGGGACGTACTGAAGCTTTCTTT.

The chain uses TRBV7-3 and TRBJ2-1; 8 positions agree with TRBD1. This CDR3 region has 15 residues. CDR1 SGHTA and CDR2 FQGTGA come from the germline V gene. Trimming took 0 bases from V and 8 from J; bases not matched to a gene: 6. In DNA, the CDR3 is TGTGCCAGCAGCTTAACATCAGGGGGCCCGGATGAGCAGTTCTTC. Encoded protein: CASSLTSGGPDEQFF.

To note about this clone: Its ends do not fully match the called genes, so a read error is possible. The gene calls are TRBV5-4 and TRBJ1-3, with a possible D match to TRBD1 (5 bases). CDR1 is SGHNT, CDR2 YYREEE, per germline (reference sequence). This CDR3 comprises 17 residues. This chain's CDR3 is CASSQEPIWTPGNTIYF. The DNA for the CDR3 is TGCGCCAGCAGCCAAGAGCCTATCTGGACACCCGGAAACACCATATATTTT.

V gene TRBV7-2 combines with J gene TRBJ1-1; D uncertain. Trimming pared 6 bases from V and 4 bases from J, leaving 15 bases between. CDR3 length equals 14 residues. CDR1 and CDR2 (germline): SGHTA, FQGNSA. CDR3 sequence (DNA): TGTGCCAGCAGGCCGTACCGGGAAAGCACTGAAGCTTTCTTT. Amino acid sequence: CASRPYRESTEAFF.

The CDR3 bases are TGTGCCAGCAGCCCGCGCCCCGGGACAGGGGCCGTTCAGCCCCAGCATTTT. It codes for CASSPRPGTGAVQPQHF. The chain combines TRBV7-8 with TRBJ1-5; 10 nucleotides match TRBD1. Germline CDR1 SGHVS, CDR2 FQNEAQ. The CDR3 spans 17 residues. J lost 6 bases, V lost 5 bases, and 13 bases had no gene match.

This clone was recorded once. The genes are TRBV5-1 and TRBJ2-1; D possibly corresponds to TRBD2 (6 bases). This CDR3 comprises 15 residues. Between the trimmed V and J ends, which lost 0 bases and 8 bases, there was a span of 15 bases. The germline V gene encodes CDR1 SGHRS and CDR2 YFSETQ. The CDR3 spells CASSLGVGGGDEQFF. The CDR3 nucleotides read TGCGCCAGCAGCTTGGGGGTGGGGGGTGGCGATGAGCAGTTCTTC.

The sample holds a few counts of this clone. The genes are TRBV6-1 and TRBJ2-1; D remains unclear. Germline V lookup: CDR1 MNHNS, CDR2 SASEGT. The CDR3 runs to 12 residues. Trimming left V 7 bases short and J 0 bases short, with 4 bases between. The CDR3 region has the DNA TGTGCCAGCACGTTCTCCTACAATGAGCAGTTCTTC. Encoded protein: CASTFSYNEQFF.

This sequence joins TRBV4-3 and TRBJ1-2, with 7 bases fitting TRBD1. CDR1 and CDR2 (germline): LGHNA, YSLEER. The CDR3 covers 14 residues. Trimming cost V 4 bases and J 8 bases; bases outside gene matches: 10. CDR3 amino acids: CASSPDRVKGGYTF. For the CDR3, the DNA is TGCGCCAGCAGCCCAGACAGGGTCAAGGGCGGCTACACCTTC.

V gene TRBV6-5 combines with J gene TRBJ2-3; the match to TRBD2 covers 12 bases. CDR1 MNHEY and CDR2 SVGAGI come from the germline V gene. The ends lost 8 bases at V and 4 bases at J; junction bases unmatched: 7. The CDR3 totals 15 residues. The CDR3: CASSRLAGDSDTQYF. CDR3 nucleotides: TGTGCCAGCTCTCGACTAGCGGGGGATTCAGATACGCAGTATTTT.